A selection of T cell receptor beta chains follows, all from one sample in a study of T cell responses to AZD1222 COVID-19 vaccine. Measured with immunoSEQ multiplex PCR; TCRdb has only the in-frame clones, and not every one. The profile shows around 25,000 clones, roughly 91% of them singletons. Sequencing was performed on peripheral blood, taken 28 days after the second AZD1222 dose. Every receptor here comes from an adult who received the AZD1222 COVID-19 vaccine. CDR3s include the opening cysteine and the closing phenylalanine or tryptophan. D genes are given only for firm matches. Some rows have no size entry. The others give once, few or many, or a class for an expanded clone.

D,J,size,V,DNA,CDR3
NA,TRBJ2-1,NA,TRBV20-1,TGCAGTGCTAGTAGGGTAGCGGATATATACAATGAGCAGTTCTTC,CSASRVADIYNEQFF
NA,TRBJ1-2,NA,TRBV21-1,TGTGCCAGCAGCGCCCACAGGGGGGATAACTATGGCTACACCTTC,CASSAHRGDNYGYTF
NA,TRBJ2-7,NA,TRBV30,TGTGCCTGGAGTACCATTGTGTTCGGGGCCGAGCAGTACTTC,CAWSTIVFGAEQYF
NA,TRBJ2-7,NA,TRBV18,TGTGCCAGCTCAGACTCCGGTTACGAGCAGTACTTC,CASSDSGYEQYF
TRBD2,TRBJ2-7,NA,TRBV5-1,TGCGCCAGCAGCTTGACTAGCGGTACCTACGAGCAGTACTTC,CASSLTSGTYEQYF
NA,TRBJ1-5,NA,TRBV19,TGTGCCAGTAGTCCCAAGGGACTGCTGGGAAATCAGCCCCAGCATTTT,CASSPKGLLGNQPQHF
NA,TRBJ2-7,once,TRBV6-2/TRBV6-3,TGTGCCAGCAGTCCCCAGATAGGCTCCTACGAGCAGTACTTC,CASSPQIGSYEQYF
NA,TRBJ2-5,NA,TRBV5-8,TGTGCCAGCAGCGGAGATTGGTGGGGGGCGGCGACCCAGTACTTC,CASSGDWWGAATQYF
TRBD1,TRBJ1-4,NA,TRBV19,TGTGCCAGTAGTCCAGAACGACAGGGGTCGGATGAAAAACTGTTTTTT,CASSPERQGSDEKLFF
TRBD1,TRBJ1-3,NA,TRBV2,TGTGCCAGCTTTCACAGGGGGCTGACTGGAAACACCATATATTTT,CASFHRGLTGNTIYF
TRBD2,TRBJ2-5,NA,TRBV6-2/TRBV6-3,TGTGCCAGCAGCCCAGGACTAGCAGATCAAGAGACCCAGTACTTC,CASSPGLADQETQYF
NA,TRBJ2-5,NA,TRBV6-4,TGTGCCAGCAGTGCCCCACAGGGCGGTATGGAGACCCAGTACTTC,CASSAPQGGMETQYF
TRBD1,TRBJ1-1,NA,TRBV7-2,TGTGCCAGCAGCCAACAACTTGGACAGGTTGAAGCTTTCTTT,CASSQQLGQVEAFF
TRBD1,TRBJ1-2,few,TRBV28,TGTGCCAGCAGTTCTCCCGGGACAGGGGACCATGGCTACACCTTC,CASSSPGTGDHGYTF
NA,TRBJ2-1,once,TRBV6-4,TGTGCCAGCAGTGACTCGGTGGATTACAATGAGCAGTTCTTC,CASSDSVDYNEQFF
TRBD2,TRBJ2-1,few,TRBV6-4,TGTGCCAGCAGTTGGACTAGCGATGGGGATGAGCAGTTCTTC,CASSWTSDGDEQFF
TRBD1,TRBJ2-2,NA,TRBV19,TGTGCCAGTAGTATAGGGACAGGGTCCGGGGAGCTGTTTTTT,CASSIGTGSGELFF
NA,TRBJ2-1,NA,TRBV28,TGTGCCAGCAGTTTCAGTCAGACAGAGCAGTTCTTC,CASSFSQTEQFF
TRBD2,TRBJ2-7,NA,TRBV5-1,TGCGCCAGCAGCTCTGGTGGCCCTAGCGGGAGGGCTGAGCAGTACTTC,CASSSGGPSGRAEQYF
NA,TRBJ2-6,NA,TRBV5-4,TGTGCCAGCAGCTTTGTATCCTCTGGGGCCAACGTCCTGACTTTC,CASSFVSSGANVLTF
NA,TRBJ2-7,NA,TRBV4-3,TGCGCCAGCAGCCAAGCCCTCCTAGGCGAGCAGTACTTC,CASSQALLGEQYF
NA,TRBJ2-1,NA,TRBV20-1,TGCAGTGCTAGTGGACAGTACAATGAGCAGTTCTTC,CSASGQYNEQFF
NA,TRBJ2-5,NA,TRBV29-1,TGCAGCGTTGCGACAGCTCAAGAGACCCAGTACTTC,CSVATAQETQYF
NA,TRBJ1-1,NA,TRBV29-1,TGCAGCGTGGCAAAGAACACTGAAGCTTTCTTT,CSVAKNTEAFF
TRBD1,TRBJ1-2,NA,TRBV7-8,TGTGCCAGCAGCCCTAGACAGGGACATGGCTACACCTTC,CASSPRQGHGYTF
NA,TRBJ1-1,NA,TRBV9,TGTGCCAGCAGCGTAGAGGTGGGGGGCACTGAAGCTTTCTTT,CASSVEVGGTEAFF
TRBD1,TRBJ1-5,NA,TRBV7-2,TGTGCCAGCAGCTTAGCGGGGGCAGGGGGACAGCCCCAGCATTTT,CASSLAGAGGQPQHF
TRBD1,TRBJ1-4,NA,TRBV18,TGTGCCAGCTCACCGGGACAGATCGAAAAACTGTTTTTT,CASSPGQIEKLFF
NA,TRBJ2-7,NA,TRBV13,TGTGCCAGCAGCAATCAGGGCCTGGGGTCCTACGAGCAGTACTTC,CASSNQGLGSYEQYF
NA,TRBJ2-5,NA,TRBV9,TGTGCCAGCAGCCCACGGGGGCAAGAGACCCAGTACTTC,CASSPRGQETQYF
NA,TRBJ2-2,NA,TRBV6-1,TGTGCCAGCAGTTCCAGGGAAACCGGGGAGCTGTTTTTT,CASSSRETGELFF
TRBD2,TRBJ2-1,NA,TRBV11-3,TGTGCCAGCAGCCCATCAGGGAGCGGGAGGGCCCTTGAGCAGTTCTTC,CASSPSGSGRALEQFF
NA,TRBJ2-5,NA,TRBV7-2,TGTGCCAGCAGCCTCCAGCCCGGCCAAGAGACCCAGTACTTC,CASSLQPGQETQYF
NA,TRBJ2-7,NA,TRBV28,TGTGCCAGCAGTTTGCAGGGGTACTACGAGCAGTACTTC,CASSLQGYYEQYF
NA,TRBJ1-1,NA,TRBV5-6,TGTGCCAGCAGCATACAGGGACCAACTAAAGCTTTCTTT,CASSIQGPTKAFF
NA,TRBJ2-1,NA,TRBV19,TGTGCCAGTAGTATCGGACTTTCCTACAATGAGCAGTTCTTC,CASSIGLSYNEQFF
TRBD2,TRBJ2-1,NA,TRBV28,TGTGCCAGCAGTTTAAGTGGATGGACTAGCGGTAGGGATGAGCAGTTCTTC,CASSLSGWTSGRDEQFF
TRBD2,TRBJ2-1,NA,TRBV6-2/TRBV6-3,TGTGCCAGCAGTTACCCCCGGGGACTAGCGGGAGAAGGGGAGCAGTTCTTC,CASSYPRGLAGEGEQFF
NA,TRBJ2-1,NA,TRBV24-1,TGTGCCACCAGTGATTTGGGCGACGGTAGCGGAGGCCATGAGCAGTTCTTC,CATSDLGDGSGGHEQFF
TRBD1,TRBJ1-1,NA,TRBV27,TGTGCCAGCAGCCAAGGGACAGCAAACACTGAAGCTTTCTTT,CASSQGTANTEAFF
NA,TRBJ1-5,once,TRBV28,TGTGCCAGCCATAGTACGGACAGTCGATATAGCAATCAGCCCCAGCATTTT,CASHSTDSRYSNQPQHF